The clone carrying this T cell receptor beta chain was counted ten times or more. Its specificity is unknown. A universal primer site was incorporated via template switching, and the cDNA contained unique molecular identifiers. TCRdb ran MiXCR on the 5' RACE reads and lists one entry per CDR3 protein. Found here are 240,000 or so distinct CDR3 sequences, around 6.6% of them singletons; the top ten hold roughly 3.6%. The sample originates from a study of identical twins. General observations from the study: Model-predicted out-of-frame TCR alpha sharing fell below observed values in monozygotic twins. Researchers caution that invariant MAIT and iNKT cells could partly confound zero-insertion analyses.

This CDR3 has 11 amino acids. V shed 0 bases and J shed 4 bases, with 0 bases lying between them. Germline V gene sequence: CDR1 ENHRY, CDR2 SYGVKD. The sample was also reused in another study, on yellow fever vaccine responses in identical twins.

Sequencing input: memory (CD45RO+) T cells sorted from blood. The chain links TRBV10-3 to TRBJ2-5; D unclear. This receptor was taken from a woman aged 18 to 35 in good health. CDR3 sequence: CAISESETQYF. CDR3 bases: TGTGCCATCAGTGAGTCAGAGACCCAGTACTTC.